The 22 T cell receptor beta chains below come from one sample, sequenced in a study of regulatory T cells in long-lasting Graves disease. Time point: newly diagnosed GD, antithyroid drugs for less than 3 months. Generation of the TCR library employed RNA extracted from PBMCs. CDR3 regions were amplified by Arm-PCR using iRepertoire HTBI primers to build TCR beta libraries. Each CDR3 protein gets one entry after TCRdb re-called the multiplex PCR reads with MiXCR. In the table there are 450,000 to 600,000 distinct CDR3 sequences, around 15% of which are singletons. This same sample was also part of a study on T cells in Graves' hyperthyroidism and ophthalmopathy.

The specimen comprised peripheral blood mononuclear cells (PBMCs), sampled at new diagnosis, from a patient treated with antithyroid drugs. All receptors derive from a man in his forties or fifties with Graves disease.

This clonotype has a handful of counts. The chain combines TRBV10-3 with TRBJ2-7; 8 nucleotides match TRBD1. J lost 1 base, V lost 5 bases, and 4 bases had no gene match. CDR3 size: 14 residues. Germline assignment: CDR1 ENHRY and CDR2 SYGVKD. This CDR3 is CAISTRTGSYEQYF. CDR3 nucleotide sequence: TGTGCCATCAGTACCCGGACAGGGTCCTACGAGCAGTACTTC.

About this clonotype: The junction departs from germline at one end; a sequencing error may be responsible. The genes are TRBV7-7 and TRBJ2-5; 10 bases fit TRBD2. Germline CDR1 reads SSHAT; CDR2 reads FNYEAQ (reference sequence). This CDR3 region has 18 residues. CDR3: CASSLGGSGRMYQETQYF. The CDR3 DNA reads TGTGCTAGCAGCTTAGGTGGTAGCGGGAGGATGTACCAAGAGACCCAGTACTTC.

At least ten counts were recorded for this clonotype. The CDR3: CASRTRQGYSYEQYF. The CDR3 DNA reads TGTGCCAGCAGGACGAGACAGGGCTACTCCTACGAGCAGTACTTC. The rearrangement uses TRBV6-1 and TRBJ2-7; 7 bases line up with TRBD1. Germline lookup yields CDR1 MNHNS and CDR2 SASEGT. This CDR3 is built from 15 residues. V shed 6 bases, J shed 0 bases, and the junction held 8 bases outside the gene matches.

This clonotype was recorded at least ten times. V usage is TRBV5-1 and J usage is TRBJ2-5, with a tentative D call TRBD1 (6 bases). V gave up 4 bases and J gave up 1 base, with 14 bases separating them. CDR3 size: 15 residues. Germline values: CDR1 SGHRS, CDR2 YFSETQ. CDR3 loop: CASSPQGSGQETQYF. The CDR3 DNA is TGCGCCAGCAGCCCCCAGGGGAGTGGCCAAGAGACCCAGTACTTC.

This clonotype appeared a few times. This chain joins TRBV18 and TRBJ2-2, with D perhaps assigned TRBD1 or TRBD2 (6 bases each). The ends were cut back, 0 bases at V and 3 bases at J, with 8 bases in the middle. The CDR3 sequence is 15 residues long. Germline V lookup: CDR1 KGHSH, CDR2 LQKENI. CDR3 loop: CASSPPRGDTGELFF. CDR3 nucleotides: TGTGCCAGCTCACCACCGAGGGGGGACACCGGGGAGCTGTTTTTT. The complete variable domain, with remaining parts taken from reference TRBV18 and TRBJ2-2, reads NAGVMQNPRHLVRRRGQEARLRCSPMKGHSHVYWYRQLPEEGLKFMVYLQKENIIDESGMPKERFSAEFPKEGPSILRIQQVVRGDSAAYFCASSPPRGDTGELFFGEGSRLTVL.

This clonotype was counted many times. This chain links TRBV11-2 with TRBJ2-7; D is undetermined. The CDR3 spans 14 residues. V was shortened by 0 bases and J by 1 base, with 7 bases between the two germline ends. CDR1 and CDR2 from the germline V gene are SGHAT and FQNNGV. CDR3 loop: CASSLEFFSYEQYF. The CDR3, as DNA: TGTGCCAGCAGCTTAGAGTTTTTTTCCTACGAGCAGTACTTC. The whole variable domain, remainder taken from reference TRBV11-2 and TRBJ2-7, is EAGVAQSPRYKIIEKRQSVAFWCNPISGHATLYWYQQILGQGPKLLIQFQNNGVVDDSQLPKDRFSAERLKGVDSTLKIQPAKLEDSAVYLCASSLEFFSYEQYFGPGTRLTVT.

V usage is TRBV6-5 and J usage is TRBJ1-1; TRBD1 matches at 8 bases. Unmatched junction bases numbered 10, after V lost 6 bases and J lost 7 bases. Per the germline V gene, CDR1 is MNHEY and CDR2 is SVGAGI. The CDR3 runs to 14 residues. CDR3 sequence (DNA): TGTGCCAGCAGAGATACTACAGGGGGTCTTGAAGCTTTCTTT. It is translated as CASRDTTGGLEAFF.

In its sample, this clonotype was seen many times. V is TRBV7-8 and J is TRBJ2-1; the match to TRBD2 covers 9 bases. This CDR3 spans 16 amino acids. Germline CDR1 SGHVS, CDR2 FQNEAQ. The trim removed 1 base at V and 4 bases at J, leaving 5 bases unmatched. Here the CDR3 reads CASSLEEREDYNEQFF. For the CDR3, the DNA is TGTGCCAGCAGCTTAGAGGAGCGGGAGGATTACAATGAGCAGTTCTTC.

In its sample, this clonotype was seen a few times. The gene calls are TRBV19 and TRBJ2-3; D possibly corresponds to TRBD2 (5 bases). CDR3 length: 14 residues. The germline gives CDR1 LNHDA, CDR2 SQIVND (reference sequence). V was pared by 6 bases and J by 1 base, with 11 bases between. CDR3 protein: CASRRTAGTDTQYF. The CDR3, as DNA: TGTGCCAGTAGAAGGACTGCTGGCACAGATACGCAGTATTTT. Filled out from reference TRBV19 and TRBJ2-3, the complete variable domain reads DGGITQSPKYLFRKEGQNVTLSCEQNLNHDAMYWYRQDPGQGLRLIYYSQIVNDFQKGDIAEGYSVSREKKESFPLTVTSAQKNPTAFYLCASRRTAGTDTQYFGPGTRLTVL.

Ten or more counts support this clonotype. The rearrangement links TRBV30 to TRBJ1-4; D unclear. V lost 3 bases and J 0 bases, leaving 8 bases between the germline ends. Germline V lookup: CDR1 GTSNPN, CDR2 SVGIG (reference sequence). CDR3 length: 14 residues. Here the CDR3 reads CAWSGDATNEKLFF. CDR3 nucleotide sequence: TGTGCCTGGAGCGGAGATGCAACTAATGAAAAACTGTTTTTT.

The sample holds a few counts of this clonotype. The CDR3, as DNA: TGTGCCAGTAGTATTAGGGCCCGGAGCTCCTACAATGAGCAGTTCTTC. Its protein product is CASSIRARSSYNEQFF. The chain links TRBV19 to TRBJ2-1; D unresolved. Between the trimmed V and J ends, which lost 3 bases and 0 bases, there was a span of 12 bases. Germline V lookup: CDR1 LNHDA, CDR2 SQIVND (reference sequence). This CDR3 spans 16 amino acids.

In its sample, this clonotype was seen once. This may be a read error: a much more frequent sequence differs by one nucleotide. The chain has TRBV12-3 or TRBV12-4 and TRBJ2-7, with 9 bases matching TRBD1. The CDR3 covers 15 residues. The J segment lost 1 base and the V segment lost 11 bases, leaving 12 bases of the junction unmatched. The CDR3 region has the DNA TGTGCCGGCACAAAGGACAGGGGCTCTTCCTACGAGCAGTACTTC. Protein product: CAGTKDRGSSYEQYF.

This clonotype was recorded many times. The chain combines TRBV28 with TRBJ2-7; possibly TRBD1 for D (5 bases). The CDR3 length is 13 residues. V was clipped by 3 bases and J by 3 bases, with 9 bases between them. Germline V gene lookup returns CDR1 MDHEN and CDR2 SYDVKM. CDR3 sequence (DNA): TGTGCCAGCAGTTTTCTCAGGGTCTACGAGCAGTACTTC. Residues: CASSFLRVYEQYF.

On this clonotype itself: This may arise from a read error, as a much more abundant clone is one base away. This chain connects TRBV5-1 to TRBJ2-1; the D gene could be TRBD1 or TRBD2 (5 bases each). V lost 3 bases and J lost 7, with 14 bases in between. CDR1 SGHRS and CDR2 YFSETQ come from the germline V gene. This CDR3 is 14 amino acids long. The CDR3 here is CASSSGIGDNEQFF. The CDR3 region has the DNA TGCGCCAGCAGCTCCGGGATAGGGGATAATGAGCAGTTCTTC.

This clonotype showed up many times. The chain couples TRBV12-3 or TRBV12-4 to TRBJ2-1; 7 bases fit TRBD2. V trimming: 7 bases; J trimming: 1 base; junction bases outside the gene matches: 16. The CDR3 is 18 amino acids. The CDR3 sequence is CASILGERREWSYNEQFF. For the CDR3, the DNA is TGTGCCAGCATCCTAGGGGAGAGGCGGGAGTGGTCCTACAATGAGCAGTTCTTC.

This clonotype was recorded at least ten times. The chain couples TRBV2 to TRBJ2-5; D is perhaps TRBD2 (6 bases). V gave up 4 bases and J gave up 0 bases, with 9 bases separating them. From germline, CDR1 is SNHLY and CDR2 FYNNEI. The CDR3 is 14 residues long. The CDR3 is CASSGGVYQETQYF. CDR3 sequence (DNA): TGTGCCAGCAGTGGCGGGGTGTACCAAGAGACCCAGTACTTC.

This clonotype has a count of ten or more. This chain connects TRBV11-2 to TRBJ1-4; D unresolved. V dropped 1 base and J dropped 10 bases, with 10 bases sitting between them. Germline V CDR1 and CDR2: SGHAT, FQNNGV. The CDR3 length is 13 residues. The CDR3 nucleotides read TGTGCCAGCAGCTTAGCCGGTGGTAGAAAACTGTTTTTT. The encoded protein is CASSLAGGRKLFF.

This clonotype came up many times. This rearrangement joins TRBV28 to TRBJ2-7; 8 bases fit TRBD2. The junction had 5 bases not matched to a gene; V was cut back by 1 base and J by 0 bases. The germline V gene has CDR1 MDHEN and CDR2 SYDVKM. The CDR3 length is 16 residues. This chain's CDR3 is CASSLSGLVLSYEQYF. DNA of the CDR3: TGTGCCAGCAGTTTATCGGGACTAGTCCTCTCCTACGAGCAGTACTTC.

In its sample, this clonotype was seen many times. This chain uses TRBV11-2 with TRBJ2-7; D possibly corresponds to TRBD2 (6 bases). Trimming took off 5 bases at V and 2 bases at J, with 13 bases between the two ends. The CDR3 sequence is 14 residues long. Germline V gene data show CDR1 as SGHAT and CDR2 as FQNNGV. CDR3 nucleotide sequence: TGTGCCAGCAGCGCTCCGGGACTTGCCTACGAGCAGTACTTC. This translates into CASSAPGLAYEQYF.

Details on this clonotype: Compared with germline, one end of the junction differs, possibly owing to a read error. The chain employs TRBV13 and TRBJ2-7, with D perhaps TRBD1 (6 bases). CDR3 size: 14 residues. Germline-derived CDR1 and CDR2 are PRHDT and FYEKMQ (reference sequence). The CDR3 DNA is TGCGCCAGCAGCCCTGGACAGCACTCCTACGAGCAGTACTTC. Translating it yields CASSPGQHSYEQYF. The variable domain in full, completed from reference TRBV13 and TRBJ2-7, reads AAGVIQSPRHLIKEKRETATLKCYPIPRHDTVYWYQQGPGQDPQFLISFYEKMQSDKGSIPDRFSAQQFSDYHSELNMSSLELGDSALYFCASSPGQHSYEQYFGPGTRLTVT.

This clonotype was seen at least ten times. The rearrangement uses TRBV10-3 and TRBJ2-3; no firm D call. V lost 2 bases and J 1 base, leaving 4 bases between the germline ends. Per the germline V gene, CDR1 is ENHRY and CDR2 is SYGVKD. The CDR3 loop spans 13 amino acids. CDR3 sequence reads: CAISERGTDTQYF. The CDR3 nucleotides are TGTGCCATCAGTGAGAGAGGCACAGATACGCAGTATTTT.

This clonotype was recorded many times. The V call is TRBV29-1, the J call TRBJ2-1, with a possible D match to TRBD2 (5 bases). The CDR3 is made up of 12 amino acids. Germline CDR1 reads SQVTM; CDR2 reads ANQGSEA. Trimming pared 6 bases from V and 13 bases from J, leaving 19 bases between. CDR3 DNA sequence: TGCAGCGTCAACGTGGACTGGGCAAGCCAGTTCTTC. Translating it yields CSVNVDWASQFF.